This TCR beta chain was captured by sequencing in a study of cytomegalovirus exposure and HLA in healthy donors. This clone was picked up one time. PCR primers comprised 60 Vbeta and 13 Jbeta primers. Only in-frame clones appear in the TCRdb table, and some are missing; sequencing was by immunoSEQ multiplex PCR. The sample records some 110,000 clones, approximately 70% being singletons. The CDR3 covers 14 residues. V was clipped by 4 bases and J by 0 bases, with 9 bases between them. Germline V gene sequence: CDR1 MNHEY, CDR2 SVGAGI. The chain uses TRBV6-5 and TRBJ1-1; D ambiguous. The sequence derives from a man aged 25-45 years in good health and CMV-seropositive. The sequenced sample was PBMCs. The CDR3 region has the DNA TGTGCCAGCAGTTTCAGAGGCATGAACACTGAAGCTTTCTTT. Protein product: CASSFRGMNTEAFF.